Below are 9 T cell receptor beta chains sequenced from a single sample in a study of T cells after yellow fever vaccination. TCRdb re-derived calls from the 5' RACE reads in MiXCR, one entry per CDR3 protein. The table shows just under 600,000 distinct CDR3 sequences, with roughly 14% occurring only once. The source was PBMCs, collected on the day of the yellow fever booster vaccination. The receptor source for this set is a man aged 25 to 40 who received the YFV17D yellow fever vaccine.

V gene TRBV7-2 combines with J gene TRBJ1-3; D unresolved. From germline, CDR1 is SGHTA and CDR2 FQGNSA. The CDR3 runs 16 residues. V gave up 7 bases and J gave up 0 bases, with 16 bases separating them. Here the CDR3 reads CASTLDGVHSGNTIYF. The CDR3 nucleotides are TGTGCCAGCACTTTGGACGGGGTACACTCTGGAAACACCATATATTTT. The complete variable domain, with remaining parts taken from reference TRBV7-2 and TRBJ1-3, reads GAGVSQSPSNKVTEKGKDVELRCDPISGHTALYWYRQSLGQGLEFLIYFQGNSAPDKSGLPSDRFSAERTGGSVSTLTIQRTQQEDSAVYLCASTLDGVHSGNTIYFGEGSWLTVV.

This CDR3 reads CASSTGIENEQFF. For the CDR3, the DNA is TGTGCCAGCAGCACCGGGATCGAAAATGAGCAGTTCTTC. This chain joins TRBV7-6 and TRBJ2-1, with D perhaps matching TRBD2 (5 bases). V was cut by 5 bases and J by 7 bases, with 12 bases left in between. The CDR3 runs to 13 residues. Germline-derived CDR1 and CDR2 are SGHVS and FNYEAQ.

This rearrangement joins TRBV18 to TRBJ2-3; D not certain. V gave up 2 bases and J gave up 4 bases, with 10 bases separating them. Germline CDR1 KGHSH, CDR2 LQKENI. The CDR3 covers 14 residues. In DNA, the CDR3 is TGTGCCAGCTCACCAGTAGGAAGCGCAGATACGCAGTATTTT. Translation gives CASSPVGSADTQYF.

This clonotype turned up a few times. The CDR3 DNA follows: TGTGCCAGCAGCCGCGGGACAATGAAGAATTCACCCCTCCACTTT. This encodes CASSRGTMKNSPLHF. The V call is TRBV14, the J call TRBJ1-6; TRBD1 might be the D (6 bases). V gave up 4 bases and J gave up 7 bases, with 14 bases separating them. Germline CDR1 SGHDN, CDR2 FVKESK. The CDR3 contains 15 residues.

The chain links TRBV12-3 or TRBV12-4 to TRBJ2-3; D gene uncertain. This CDR3 spans 13 amino acids. With 5 bases removed from V and 2 bases from J, the gap between germline ends came to 8 bases. The CDR3 spells CASSDRITDTQYF. The CDR3 nucleotides read TGTGCCAGCAGTGACCGAATCACAGATACGCAGTATTTT.

The chain has TRBV12-3 or TRBV12-4 and TRBJ1-2; D is unclear. Trimming stripped 2 bases from V and 7 bases from J, with 14 bases between. This CDR3 comprises 14 residues. The CDR3 nucleotides read TGTGCCAGCAGTTTAACTCTTGGGCCTTTTGGCTACACCTTC. Translation: CASSLTLGPFGYTF.

This clonotype appeared a few times. V usage is TRBV7-3 and J usage is TRBJ2-1; D may be TRBD1 or TRBD2 (6 bases each). The length of the CDR3 is 17 residues. Germline V gene lookup returns CDR1 SGHTA and CDR2 FQGTGA. With 2 bases removed from V and 2 bases from J, the gap between germline ends came to 16 bases. The chain's CDR3 is CASSLPTGDIPYNEQFF. CDR3 nucleotide sequence: TGTGCCAGCAGCTTACCCACGGGGGACATTCCCTACAATGAGCAGTTCTTC.

The chain links TRBV5-6 to TRBJ1-5; D call uncertain. CDR3 length: 14 amino acids. V shed 0 bases and J shed 5 bases, with 9 bases lying between them. Germline loops: CDR1 SGHDT, CDR2 YYEEEE. The CDR3 reads CASSLAGHDQPQHF. The CDR3 region has the DNA TGTGCCAGCAGCTTGGCTGGTCACGATCAGCCCCAGCATTTT.

The chain uses TRBV4-3 and TRBJ2-1; 9 bases fit TRBD2. CDR3 length: 19 amino acids. V lost 0 bases, J lost 5 bases, and 14 bases stayed unmatched. CDR1 LGHNA and CDR2 YSLEER come from the germline V gene. CDR3 residues: CASSQDRAGGTRINNEQFF. The CDR3 DNA follows: TGCGCCAGCAGCCAAGATAGAGCGGGAGGAACGCGGATAAACAATGAGCAGTTCTTC.